The 24 T cell receptor beta chains in this list originate from one sample, sequenced in a study of blood T cell repertoires in COVID-19. Generated by immunoSEQ multiplex PCR, the TCRdb table keeps only in-frame clones and is missing some. Among roughly 220,000 clones listed, 88% were seen once. Sample: PBMCs or T cells enriched from blood (not recorded which). These receptors came from a woman aged 45-65 years with acute COVID-19.

The chain combines TRBV5-6 with TRBJ2-3; D perhaps matches TRBD2 (6 bases). V dropped 4 bases and J dropped 7 bases, with 19 bases sitting between them. CDR1 and CDR2 from the germline V gene are SGHDT and YYEEEE. CDR3 length: 15 residues. In DNA, the CDR3 is TGTGCCAGCAGCCCAGGAATACGGACTACTTATACGCAGTATTTT. It codes for CASSPGIRTTYTQYF.

The V call is TRBV5-1, the J call TRBJ2-5, with no clear D. From germline, CDR1 is SGHRS and CDR2 YFSETQ. The CDR3 loop spans 14 amino acids. Between the trimmed V and J ends, which lost 0 bases and 2 bases, there was a span of 8 bases. The CDR3, as DNA: TGCGCCAGCAGCTTGGAACAGCTACAAGAGACCCAGTACTTC. Translation: CASSLEQLQETQYF.

This chain links TRBV28 with TRBJ1-2; 7 bases agree with TRBD1. V was clipped by 3 bases and J by 8 bases; unmatched bases: 6. The V gene's germline CDR1 is MDHEN and CDR2 SYDVKM. CDR3 length equals 13 residues. In DNA, the CDR3 is TGTGCCAGCAGTTTCACAGGGGAAGACGGCTACACCTTC. It is translated as CASSFTGEDGYTF.

The chain combines TRBV6-5 with TRBJ2-5, with 7 nucleotides matching TRBD2. This CDR3 is 13 amino acids long. Losses at the gene ends were 7 bases for V and 7 bases for J; bases not matched to a gene: 9. Germline V CDR1 and CDR2: MNHEY, SVGAGI. CDR3 in amino acids: CASKSLGEGTQYF. The CDR3 nucleotides are TGTGCCAGCAAATCGCTGGGGGAGGGGACCCAGTACTTC.

The chain combines TRBV10-3 with TRBJ1-5; 8 nucleotides align to TRBD1. Germline-derived CDR1 and CDR2 are ENHRY and SYGVKD. V gave up 6 bases and J gave up 4 bases; unmatched junction bases: 5. This CDR3 region has 14 residues. The CDR3 here is CAIREQGDNQPQHF. CDR3 DNA: TGTGCCATCAGGGAACAGGGGGATAATCAGCCCCAGCATTTT.

The rearrangement links TRBV2 to TRBJ1-4; 7 bases fit TRBD1. CDR1 is SNHLY and CDR2 is FYNNEI in the germline V gene. V lost 4 bases and J lost 6; bases outside the gene matches: 11. This CDR3 region has 16 residues. The CDR3 nucleotides are TGTGCCAGCAGTGGAACAGGGGTAGGGGCGGATGAAAAACTGTTTTTT. Translating gives CASSGTGVGADEKLFF.

This clone was observed a single time. The CDR3 sequence: CAISGTGVNTIYF. As DNA, the CDR3 is TGTGCCATCAGTGGGACAGGGGTAAACACCATATATTTT. This rearrangement joins TRBV10-3 to TRBJ1-3, with 9 bases identical to TRBD1. Germline CDR1 and CDR2: ENHRY and SYGVKD. V dropped 4 bases and J dropped 6; count of bases not matched to a gene: 1. CDR3 length equals 13 residues.

This chain joins TRBV3-1 (or the pseudogene TRBV3-2) and TRBJ1-2, with TRBD1 matching 12 bases. V lost 1 base and J lost 8; bases outside the gene matches: 8. Germline-derived CDR1 and CDR2 are LGHDT and YNNKEL (reference sequence). The CDR3 consists of 16 residues. CDR3 in DNA: TGTGCCAGCAGCCAAGTGGGACAGGGGGCGCCTCGGGGCTACACCTTC. It encodes CASSQVGQGAPRGYTF.

The chain is built from TRBV7-9 and TRBJ2-2; TRBD2 matches 7 bases. Trimming at V came to 6 bases and at J to 3 bases, leaving 16 bases not matched to a gene. The germline V gene encodes CDR1 SEHNR and CDR2 FQNEAQ (reference sequence). The CDR3 totals 18 residues. DNA for the CDR3: TGTGCCAGCAGTCTCAGGTCTGCAGGGAGGGTGGACACCGGGGAGCTGTTTTTT. It translates to CASSLRSAGRVDTGELFF.

This clone has a handful of counts. The gene calls are TRBV7-3 and TRBJ2-3, with D tentatively TRBD2 (6 bases). Germline CDR1 and CDR2: SGHTA and FQGTGA. The CDR3 totals 14 residues. The V and J ends lost 4 bases and 2 bases respectively, with 10 bases between them. CDR3 DNA: TGTGCCAGCAGCTATAGCGGACCCACAGATACGCAGTATTTT. The encoded protein is CASSYSGPTDTQYF. Drawing the rest from reference TRBV7-3 and TRBJ2-3, the complete variable domain is GAGVSQTPSNKVTEKGKYVELRCDPISGHTALYWYRQSLGQGPEFLIYFQGTGAADDSGLPNDRFFAVRPEGSVSTLKIQRTERGDSAVYLCASSYSGPTDTQYFGPGTRLTVL.

The chain couples TRBV6-2 or TRBV6-3 to TRBJ2-7; 8 bases fit TRBD1. V shed 4 bases and J 2 bases; nucleotides not matched to a gene: 10. CDR1 MNHEY and CDR2 SVGEGT come from the germline V gene. The CDR3 is 16 residues long. In DNA, the CDR3 is TGTGCCAGCAGTTTTGGACAGGGCTTGGGAACCTACGAGCAGTACTTC. It encodes CASSFGQGLGTYEQYF.

V is TRBV27 and J is TRBJ2-7, with D possibly TRBD2 on 5 matching bases. Looked up from germline, CDR1 is MNHEY and CDR2 is SMNVEV (reference sequence). Trimming stripped 6 bases from V and 2 bases from J, with 11 bases between. The CDR3 loop spans 13 amino acids. The CDR3 reads CASSSASTYEQYF. The CDR3 region has the DNA TGTGCCAGCAGCTCAGCTAGCACCTACGAGCAGTACTTC.

The gene calls are TRBV18 and TRBJ2-7; TRBD2 matches at 9 bases. This CDR3 is built from 15 residues. Germline-derived CDR1 and CDR2 are KGHSH and LQKENI. Trimming took 4 bases from V and 5 from J; bases not matched to a gene: 9. For the CDR3, the DNA is TGTGCCAGCTCACGTCTTAGCGGGAGTGGTAACGAGCAGTACTTC. It is translated as CASSRLSGSGNEQYF.

V is TRBV7-9 and J is TRBJ2-2; possible D gene TRBD1, 6 bases. This CDR3 is 15 amino acids long. CDR1 and CDR2 (germline): SEHNR, FQNEAQ (reference sequence). Deletions cut 1 base from V and 3 bases from J, with 9 bases between. This CDR3 is CASSLVPGDTGELFF. CDR3 sequence (DNA): TGTGCCAGCAGCTTAGTCCCAGGGGACACCGGGGAGCTGTTTTTT.

The chain joins TRBV6-5 to TRBJ1-1; 10 bases are a match to TRBD1. The CDR3 contains 11 residues. V dropped 11 bases and J dropped 3; count of bases not matched to a gene: 0. CDR1 and CDR2 (germline): MNHEY, SVGAGI. CDR3 in amino acids: CAGQGDTEAFF. The CDR3 DNA reads as TGTGCCGGACAGGGGGACACTGAAGCTTTCTTT.

J is TRBJ2-5 and V is TRBV27; D is perhaps TRBD1 (6 bases). This CDR3 is built from 11 residues. Germline CDR1 is MNHEY and CDR2 is SMNVEV (reference sequence). V was trimmed by 6 bases and J by 7 bases, leaving 9 bases between them. CDR3 nucleotides: TGTGCCAGCAGATCACAGGGGACCCAGTACTTC. Its translation is CASRSQGTQYF.

The rearrangement links TRBV7-6 to TRBJ2-1, with 8 positions matching TRBD2. This CDR3 has 15 amino acids. From germline, CDR1 is SGHVS and CDR2 FNYEAQ. J gave up 1 base and V 5 bases, and 4 bases lay outside the gene matches. In DNA, the CDR3 is TGTGCCAGCAGCCATGCGGGAGGTTCCTACAATGAGCAGTTCTTC. Encoded protein: CASSHAGGSYNEQFF.

This chain uses TRBV7-3 with TRBJ1-6; possibly TRBD1 for D (6 bases). Germline CDR1 SGHTA, CDR2 FQGTGA. The CDR3 runs to 15 residues. V was clipped by 5 bases and J by 8 bases, with 16 bases between them. The CDR3, as DNA: TGTGCCAGCAGCGCGCAGGACAGTGCGGATTCACCCCTCCACTTT. It is translated as CASSAQDSADSPLHF.

This clone was seen just once. V gene TRBV6-1 combines with J gene TRBJ1-4; tentative D call: TRBD1 (6 bases). The ends were cut back, 3 bases at V and 6 bases at J, with 11 bases in the middle. The germline CDR1 and CDR2 sequences are MNHNS and SASEGT. CDR3 length: 14 amino acids. CDR3 DNA sequence: TGTGCCAGCAGTGAGGGACAAGTTGATGAAAAACTGTTTTTT. This translates into CASSEGQVDEKLFF.

This chain joins TRBV4-2 and TRBJ1-1, with D hard to call. CDR1 LGHNA and CDR2 YNFKEQ come from the germline V gene. The CDR3 has 14 amino acids. The V gene lost 0 bases and the J gene lost 1 base, with 6 bases spanning the gap. CDR3 in amino acids: CASSQDIRNTEAFF. Written as DNA, the CDR3 is TGTGCCAGCAGCCAAGATATCAGGAACACTGAAGCTTTCTTT.

The count of this clone is one. The chain recombines TRBV7-2 with TRBJ2-1, with 7 bases aligning to TRBD1. Germline V gives CDR1 SGHTA, CDR2 FQGNSA. V trimming: 5 bases; J trimming: 5 bases; junction bases outside the gene matches: 6. This CDR3 contains 14 residues. In DNA form, the CDR3 reads TGTGCCAGCAGCCTAGGTGACAGGGACAATGAGCAGTTCTTC. As protein: CASSLGDRDNEQFF.

J is TRBJ1-5 and V is TRBV27; D perhaps matches TRBD1 (6 bases). This CDR3 has 17 amino acids. Trimming took 2 bases from V and 2 from J, leaving 16 bases between them. CDR1 is MNHEY and CDR2 is SMNVEV in the germline V gene (reference sequence). The CDR3 sequence: CASSLSGRGGGNQPQHF. CDR3 bases: TGTGCCAGCAGTTTAAGCGGGAGGGGGGGTGGCAATCAGCCCCAGCATTTT.

V is TRBV18 and J is TRBJ1-3, with D possibly matching TRBD1 (5 bases). Trimming stripped 2 bases from V and 7 bases from J, with 9 bases between. The CDR3 has 13 amino acids. Per the germline V gene, CDR1 is KGHSH and CDR2 is LQKENI. DNA for the CDR3: TGTGCCAGCTCACCAGGGACTAGCAACACCATATATTTT. The encoded protein is CASSPGTSNTIYF.

The J gene is TRBJ1-3, the V gene TRBV10-3, with 8 bases aligning to TRBD1. The CDR3 contains 16 residues. Germline V gene lookup returns CDR1 ENHRY and CDR2 SYGVKD. J lost 5 bases, V lost 0 bases, and 6 bases had no gene match. The CDR3 DNA follows: TGTGCCATCAGTGAGTCCCAGGGGGCGATACGAAACACCATATATTTT. As protein: CAISESQGAIRNTIYF.